This section outlines one T cell receptor beta chain sequence together with its context. This sample is part of a study of T cell changes during pregnancy in multiple sclerosis. Germline CDR1 SGDLS, CDR2 YYNGEE. There are 16 residues in the CDR3. Losses at the gene ends were 4 bases for V and 5 bases for J; bases not matched to a gene: 9. Sequencing used immunoSEQ multiplex PCR; TCRdb keeps in-frame clones, though not all of them. The sample holds 65,000 to 70,000 clones, about nine tenths seen once. The V and J genes are TRBV9 and TRBJ2-3; TRBD2 aligns across 11 bases. The sequence derives from a female donor with multiple sclerosis, enrolled in a pregnancy study. Sequencing was performed on peripheral blood, taken in the first trimester of pregnancy. The CDR3 protein is CASSPRGGTSGDTQYF. The DNA for the CDR3 is TGTGCCAGCAGCCCCCGGGGAGGGACTAGCGGAGATACGCAGTATTTT.